These 20 T cell receptor beta chains were sequenced from one sample in a study of tumor and adjacent non-tumor tissue in lung cancer. The library came from three nested PCR rounds adapted from ARM-PCR protocols. TCRdb reanalysed the multiplex PCR reads using MiXCR and keeps one entry per CDR3 protein. The sample shows more than 85,000 distinct CDR3 sequences, 65% of them seen only once. RNA was extracted from bulk tissue without any cell sorting. The normal lung tissue was taken more than 3 cm from the tumor edge. The sequencing sample was made of distant non-tumor lung tissue. These receptors came from a man aged 25-45 years with non-small cell lung cancer.

This chain joins TRBV20-1 and TRBJ2-7; 10 bases line up with TRBD1. Germline V gives CDR1 DFQATT, CDR2 SNEGSKA (reference sequence). The J segment lost 6 bases and the V segment lost 6 bases, leaving 14 bases of the junction unmatched. This CDR3 has 15 amino acids. CDR3 sequence reads: CSAKSTGTGVFEQYF. CDR3 bases: TGCAGTGCCAAGTCCACCGGGACAGGGGTGTTCGAGCAGTACTTC.

In the case of this clonotype: One junction end does not reproduce the germline sequence, and a read error may be involved. V is TRBV28 and J is TRBJ2-1, with D perhaps TRBD2 (5 bases). Germline V gene data show CDR1 as MDHEN and CDR2 as SYDVKM. The CDR3 runs to 18 residues. The CDR3 here is CVSSSPRAEKSSYNEQFF. CDR3 DNA: TGCGTCAGCAGTTCCCCCAGAGCGGAGAAGAGCTCCTACAATGAGCAGTTCTTC.

This clonotype was counted a few times. The genes are TRBV28 and TRBJ1-3; 8 bases match TRBD1. The germline V gene encodes CDR1 MDHEN and CDR2 SYDVKM. The CDR3 has 16 residues. V lost 5 bases to trimming and J lost 0 bases; unmatched junction nucleotides: 6. CDR3 region: CASSPTGALSGNTIYF. In DNA form, the CDR3 reads TGTGCCAGCAGTCCGACAGGGGCCCTCTCTGGAAACACCATATATTTT. Combining the CDR3 with reference TRBV28 and TRBJ1-3 gives the whole variable domain DVKVTQSSRYLVKRTGEKVFLECVQDMDHENMFWYRQDPGLGLRLIYFSYDVKMKEKGDIPEGYSVSREKKERFSLILESASTNQTSMYLCASSPTGALSGNTIYFGEGSWLTVV.

Here the CDR3 reads CGNSLEGERECNEQFF. The CDR3, as DNA: TGTGGCAACAGCTTAGAGGGGGAACGGGAGTGCAATGAGCAGTTCTTC. The chain links TRBV11-3 to TRBJ2-1; the D call may be TRBD1 or TRBD2 (6 bases each). The germline V gene encodes CDR1 SGHNT and CDR2 YENEEA. The CDR3 runs 16 residues.

The chain has TRBV5-4 and TRBJ1-2, with D hard to call. The germline V and J ends were trimmed by 0 bases and 2 bases, with 8 bases remaining between them. There are 14 residues in the CDR3. Per the germline V gene, CDR1 is SGHNT and CDR2 is YYREEE (reference sequence). CDR3: CASSLVVSNYGYTF. The DNA of the CDR3 is TGTGCCAGCAGCTTGGTAGTCTCGAACTATGGCTACACCTTC.

The chain recombines TRBV11-3 with TRBJ1-1; a weak D match, TRBD1 (6 bases). The CDR3 extends over 13 amino acids. CDR1 is SGHNT, CDR2 YENEEA, per germline. Trimming took off 5 bases at V and 11 bases at J, with 18 bases between the two ends. CDR3 loop: CASSIVRTGTAFF. The CDR3 DNA reads as TGTGCCAGCAGCATAGTTAGAACAGGGACGGCTTTCTTT.

A word on this clonotype: The junction does not match germline at one end; this may be a read error. The chain combines TRBV27 with TRBJ1-2; D is unclear. The CDR3 covers 13 residues. Looked up from germline, CDR1 is MNHEY and CDR2 is SMNVEV (reference sequence). The CDR3 here is CGSSLSRSYGYTF. CDR3 in DNA: TGTGGCAGCAGTTTATCGAGGAGCTATGGCTACACCTTC.

On this clonotype: Since a much larger clone is just one base distant, this may be a read error. J is TRBJ1-2 and V is TRBV12-3 or TRBV12-4; TRBD1 matches 9 bases. Trimming cost V 3 bases and J 3 bases; bases outside gene matches: 2. CDR3 size: 14 residues. CDR3 coding DNA: TGTGCCAGCAGTTTGGGGACAGGGCACTATGGCTACACCTTC. It encodes CASSLGTGHYGYTF.

V usage is TRBV24-1 and J usage is TRBJ2-3; 11 bases agree with TRBD1. Germline trimming cut 1 base from V and 2 bases from J; bases unmatched to any gene: 4. The CDR3 runs to 17 residues. The germline gives CDR1 KGHDR, CDR2 SFDVKD. CDR3 bases: TGTGCCACCAGTGATTTTTGGGACAGGGGGACCACAGATACGCAGTATTTT. Protein sequence: CATSDFWDRGTTDTQYF.

This clonotype was seen more than once but under ten times. Given a much more abundant clone one base away, this may be a read error. The chain employs TRBV6-5 and TRBJ1-2, with no clear D. The germline V gene has CDR1 MNHEY and CDR2 SVGAGI. CDR3 length: 14 amino acids. Trimming cost V 4 bases and J 4 bases, with 13 bases left between them. In DNA form, the CDR3 reads TGTGCCAGCAGTTCCCCCGAGACTTCCTATGGCTACACCTTC. Its translation is CASSSPETSYGYTF.

Concerning this clonotype itself: The CDR3 does not end in the conserved phenylalanine or tryptophan, so this is likely a read error. The chain links TRBV12-3 or TRBV12-4 to TRBJ2-2, with D tentatively TRBD1 or TRBD2 (6 bases each). This CDR3 comprises 15 residues. V was clipped by 8 bases and J by 5 bases, with 18 bases between them. The CDR3 loop reads CASLSGAPRTGELFI. The DNA for the CDR3 is TGTGCCAGCCTATCGGGGGCCCCGCGGACCGGGGAGCTGTTTATT.

The chain carries TRBV20-1 and TRBJ2-7, with D perhaps TRBD1 (6 bases). The CDR3 loop spans 12 amino acids. CDR1 and CDR2 (germline): DFQATT, SNEGSKA (reference sequence). V shed 7 bases and J shed 1 base, with 11 bases lying between them. As DNA, the CDR3 is TGCAGTGTTCGAACAGGGTCCTACGAGCAGTACTTC. Translation gives CSVRTGSYEQYF.

About this clonotype itself: The junction shows a germline mismatch at one end, possibly a read error. The gene calls are TRBV11-3 and TRBJ1-1; TRBD1 agrees at 9 bases. The germline V gene has CDR1 SGHNT and CDR2 YENEEA. The length of the CDR3 is 14 residues. CDR3 sequence (DNA): TGTGCCAGCATCACGGGACAGGGAGATGCTGAACCTATCTTT. Residues: CASITGQGDAEPIF.

About this clonotype: Germline and junction disagree at one end, which may indicate a read error. The chain combines TRBV6-4 with TRBJ2-2; 7 nucleotides align to TRBD2. The V gene's germline CDR1 is MRHNA and CDR2 SNTAGT. The CDR3 runs 14 residues. CDR3 protein: CASSLADNIGELFF. The CDR3 bases are TGTGCCAGCAGTCTAGCGGACAACATCGGGGAGCTGTTTTTT.

This clonotype appeared a few times. The chain joins TRBV11-2 to TRBJ1-5; D gene ambiguous. Germline CDR1 reads SGHAT; CDR2 reads FQNNGV. The CDR3 sequence is 15 residues long. V was clipped by 3 bases and J by 0 bases, with 9 bases between them. This CDR3 is CASSLDGNSNQPQHF. As DNA, the CDR3 is TGTGCCAGCAGCTTGGACGGGAATAGCAATCAGCCCCAGCATTTT.

Points on this clonotype: The junction differs from germline at one of its ends, possibly a read error. CDR3 coding DNA: TGTGCCAGCAGCCCTCAGGGCCACACTGAAGCTTTATTT. It yields the protein CASSPQGHTEALF. The V gene is TRBV7-9, the J gene TRBJ1-1, with D perhaps matching TRBD1 (5 bases). The germline gives CDR1 SEHNR, CDR2 FQNEAQ (reference sequence). The CDR3 loop spans 13 amino acids.

As concerns this clonotype: Without the conserved terminal phenylalanine or tryptophan, this CDR3 likely stems from a read error. The V call is TRBV6-5, the J call TRBJ1-2; 8 bases match TRBD1. There are 14 residues in the CDR3. Looked up from germline, CDR1 is MNHEY and CDR2 is SVGAGI. The chain's CDR3 is CAISHDRGRYGYTL. CDR3 in DNA: TGTGCCATCAGTCACGACAGGGGAAGGTATGGCTACACCCTC.

This clonotype was seen a single time. Given a much more abundant clone one base away, this may be a read error. This chain uses TRBV5-4 with TRBJ2-3; the D is unclear. This CDR3 contains 15 residues. Germline-derived CDR1 and CDR2 are SGHNT and YYREEE (reference sequence). The CDR3 DNA sequence: TGTACCAGCAGCTCGGAAAGGTGGAGTACAGATACGCAGTATTTT. This translates into CTSSSERWSTDTQYF.

This clonotype has only a few counts. The junction departs from germline at one end; a sequencing error may be responsible. This chain links TRBV11-3 with TRBJ2-7; 7 bases are shared with TRBD2. The CDR3 runs 15 residues. CDR1 is SGHNT, CDR2 YENEEA, per germline. The CDR3 DNA reads TGTGTCAGCAGCATCCGGACTAGTGGGTCGCTACGGCAGTACTTC. It translates to CVSSIRTSGSLRQYF.

Concerning this clonotype itself: It may be a read error: a sequence one base away is much more abundant. The V call is TRBV6-6, the J call TRBJ2-1; TRBD2 agrees at 14 bases. CDR3 length equals 15 residues. Per the germline V gene, CDR1 is MNHNY and CDR2 is SVGAGI (reference sequence). With V trimmed by 8 bases and J by 6 bases, 6 bases remained unmatched. The CDR3 protein is CASYPTSGGANEQFF. CDR3 DNA: TGTGCCAGCTACCCGACTAGCGGGGGGGCCAATGAGCAGTTCTTC.